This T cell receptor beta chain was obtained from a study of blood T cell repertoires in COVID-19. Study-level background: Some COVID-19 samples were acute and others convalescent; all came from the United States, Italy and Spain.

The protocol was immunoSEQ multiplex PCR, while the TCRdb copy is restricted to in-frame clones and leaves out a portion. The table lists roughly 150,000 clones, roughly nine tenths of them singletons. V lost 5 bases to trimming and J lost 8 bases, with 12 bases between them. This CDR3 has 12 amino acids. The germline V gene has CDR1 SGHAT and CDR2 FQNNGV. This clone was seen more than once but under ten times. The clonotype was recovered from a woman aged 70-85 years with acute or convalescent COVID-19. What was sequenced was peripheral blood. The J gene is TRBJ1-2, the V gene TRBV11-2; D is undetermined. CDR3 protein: CASSPFSGGYTF. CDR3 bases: TGTGCCAGCAGCCCCTTTTCCGGGGGCTACACCTTC.